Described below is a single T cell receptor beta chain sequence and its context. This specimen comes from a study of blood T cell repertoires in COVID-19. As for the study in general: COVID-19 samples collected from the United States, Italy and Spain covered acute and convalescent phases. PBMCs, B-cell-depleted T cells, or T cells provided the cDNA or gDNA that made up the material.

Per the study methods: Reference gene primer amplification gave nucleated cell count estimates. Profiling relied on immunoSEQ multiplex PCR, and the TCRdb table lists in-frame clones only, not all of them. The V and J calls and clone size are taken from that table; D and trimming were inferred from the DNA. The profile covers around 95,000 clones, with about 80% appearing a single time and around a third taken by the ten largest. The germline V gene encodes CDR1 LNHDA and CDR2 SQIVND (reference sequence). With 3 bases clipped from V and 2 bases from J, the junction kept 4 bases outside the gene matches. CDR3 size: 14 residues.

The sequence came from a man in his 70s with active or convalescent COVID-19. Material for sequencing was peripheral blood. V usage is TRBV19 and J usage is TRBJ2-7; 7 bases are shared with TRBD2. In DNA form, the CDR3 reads TGTGCCAGTAGTATCAGCGGACTAGCCTACGAGCAGTACTTC. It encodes CASSISGLAYEQYF.